The 11 T cell receptor beta chains presented below share a single source sample, sequenced in a study of cytomegalovirus exposure and HLA in healthy donors. Profiling relied on immunoSEQ multiplex PCR, and the TCRdb table lists in-frame clones only, not all of them. The table shows about 260,000 clones, with less than 95% occurring only once. Source material: PBMCs. Every receptor here comes from a woman in her twenties or thirties in good health and CMV-seronegative.

The chain couples TRBV19 to TRBJ1-4; unclear D gene. The CDR3 is 11 residues long. V shed 9 bases and J shed 4 bases, with 6 bases lying between them. Looked up from germline, CDR1 is LNHDA and CDR2 is SQIVND (reference sequence). CDR3: CASRLNEKLFF. CDR3 sequence (DNA): TGTGCCAGCAGGCTTAATGAAAAACTGTTTTTT.

The count of this clone is one. V gene TRBV19 combines with J gene TRBJ2-7; tentative D call: TRBD1 (6 bases). CDR1 and CDR2 from the germline V gene are LNHDA and SQIVND (reference sequence). Trimming took 5 bases from V and 3 from J, leaving 8 bases between them. The CDR3 is 12 residues long. CDR3 sequence reads: CASSQGIYEQYF. CDR3 nucleotides: TGTGCCAGTAGTCAGGGGATCTACGAGCAGTACTTC.

Comment on this clone: The identical CDR3 is also encoded by other nucleotide sequences in the sample. This rearrangement joins TRBV11-3 to TRBJ2-7, with D hard to call. Trimming shortened V by 2 bases and J by 0 bases, and 2 bases separated the two germline ends. Per germline, CDR1 SGHNT and CDR2 YENEEA. This CDR3 is 12 amino acids long. The CDR3 reads CASSLSSYEQYF. DNA for the CDR3: TGTGCCAGCAGCTTAAGCTCCTACGAGCAGTACTTC.

J is TRBJ1-2 and V is TRBV5-5, with D possibly being TRBD1 (6 bases). Germline V lookup: CDR1 SGHKS, CDR2 YYEKEE (reference sequence). This CDR3 has 14 amino acids. Trimming removed 0 bases at V and 5 bases at J, with 11 bases between. The CDR3 reads CASSLEDSRYGYTF. In nucleotides, the CDR3 is TGTGCCAGCAGCTTGGAGGACAGTCGGTATGGCTACACCTTC.

The chain links TRBV5-4 to TRBJ2-7; 8 nucleotides agree with TRBD2. CDR3 size: 14 residues. In germline, CDR1 is SGHNT, CDR2 YYREEE (reference sequence). The trim removed 0 bases at V and 3 bases at J, leaving 2 bases unmatched. CDR3 in amino acids: CASSLAGRGYEQYF. The CDR3 DNA sequence: TGTGCCAGCAGCTTGGCCGGGAGGGGCTACGAGCAGTACTTC.

The gene calls are TRBV5-5 and TRBJ2-2; D is uncertain. Germline-derived CDR1 and CDR2 are SGHKS and YYEKEE (reference sequence). This CDR3 region has 15 residues. The V end lost 1 base, the J end lost 0 bases, and 7 bases lay between the germline ends. Here the CDR3 DNA reads TGTGCCAGCAGCTTGTCACAGACGAACACCGGGGAGCTGTTTTTT. It is translated as CASSLSQTNTGELFF.

Here the CDR3 reads CASSVGSRTNTEAFF. CDR3 nucleotide sequence: TGTGCCAGCAGCGTGGGCTCGAGGACGAACACTGAAGCTTTCTTT. This rearrangement joins TRBV9 to TRBJ1-1; D not certain. Between the trimmed V and J ends, which lost 2 bases and 1 base, there was a span of 12 bases. Germline V gives CDR1 SGDLS, CDR2 YYNGEE. There are 15 residues in the CDR3.

V gene TRBV30 combines with J gene TRBJ1-5; possible D gene TRBD1, 5 bases. The germline CDR1 and CDR2 sequences are GTSNPN and SVGIG (reference sequence). V gave up 0 bases and J gave up 2 bases, with 11 bases separating them. This CDR3 is built from 15 residues. CDR3 in DNA: TGTGCCTGGAGTGTAGGGGCTCGTGGCAATCAGCCCCAGCATTTT. It translates to CAWSVGARGNQPQHF.

This chain uses TRBV4-3 with TRBJ2-1, with unresolved D. With 4 bases removed from V and 8 bases from J, the gap between germline ends came to 9 bases. The CDR3 spans 12 residues. Germline CDR1 and CDR2: LGHNA and YSLEER. The CDR3 region has the DNA TGCGCCAGCAGCCCCCCCATATATGAGCAGTTCTTC. Protein product: CASSPPIYEQFF.

The chain carries TRBV28 and TRBJ1-4; tentative D call: TRBD1 (5 bases). The V and J ends lost 6 bases and 8 bases respectively, with 13 bases between them. The CDR3 has 13 amino acids. From germline, CDR1 is MDHEN and CDR2 SYDVKM. CDR3: CASSLRGGEKLFF. The CDR3 DNA is TGTGCCAGCAGCCTTAGGGGAGGGGAAAAACTGTTTTTT.

This chain links TRBV7-3 with TRBJ2-3; the D gene is possibly TRBD1 (6 bases). Germline CDR1 and CDR2: SGHTA and FQGTGA. The ends were cut back, 5 bases at V and 6 bases at J, with 15 bases in the middle. This CDR3 has 14 residues. The CDR3, as DNA: TGTGCCAGCAGCCCGGCGGCAGGGGTCGATACGCAGTATTTT. Translation gives CASSPAAGVDTQYF.